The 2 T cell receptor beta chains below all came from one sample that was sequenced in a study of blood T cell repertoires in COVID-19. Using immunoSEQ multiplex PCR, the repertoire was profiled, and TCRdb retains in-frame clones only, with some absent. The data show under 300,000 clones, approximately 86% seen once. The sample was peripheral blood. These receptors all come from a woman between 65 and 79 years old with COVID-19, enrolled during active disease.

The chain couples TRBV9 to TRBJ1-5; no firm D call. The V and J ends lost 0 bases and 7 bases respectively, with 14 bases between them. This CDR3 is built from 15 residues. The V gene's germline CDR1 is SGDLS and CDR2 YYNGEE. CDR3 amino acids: CASSVGGRDGQPQHF. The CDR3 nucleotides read TGTGCCAGCAGCGTAGGTGGGAGGGATGGGCAGCCCCAGCATTTT.

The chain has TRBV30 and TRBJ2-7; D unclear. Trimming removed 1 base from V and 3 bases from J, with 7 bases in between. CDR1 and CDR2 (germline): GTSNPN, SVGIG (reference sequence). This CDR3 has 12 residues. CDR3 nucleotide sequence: TGTGCCTGGAGTGGACTTAGCTACGAGCAGTACTTC. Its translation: CAWSGLSYEQYF.